The 9 T cell receptor beta chains below were found in one sample sequenced in a study of blood T cells in healthy people across ages (dated by TCRdb to 2014 to 2015). Library construction relied on 5' RACE. Sequencing took place on an Illumina HiSeq 2500. The second PCR ran for about 7 to 11 cycles and used a J-beta primer mix along with a sample-barcoded 5' primer. TCRdb took the public reads, trimmed them with fastp at Q25, ran MiXCR for clone calling and kept in-frame beta chains. Duplicate CDR3 protein sequences are folded into a single record with the most common DNA and genes. A total of approximately 850,000 distinct CDR3 sequences appear in this sample, approximately 44% of them only once. The ten largest clonotypes hold around 21% of the sample. Input material: blood. The receptors here all came from a man in his fifties or sixties in good health.

V is TRBV27 and J is TRBJ2-1; D is possibly TRBD2 (6 bases). Trimming shortened V by 6 bases and J by 2 bases, and 20 bases separated the two germline ends. Germline V gene lookup returns CDR1 MNHEY and CDR2 SMNVEV (reference sequence). This CDR3 has 17 residues. The CDR3 reads CASSRPAGYEPYNEQFF. In DNA form, the CDR3 reads TGTGCCAGCAGCCGACCAGCGGGCTATGAACCCTACAATGAGCAGTTCTTC.

This sequence joins TRBV6-5 and TRBJ2-5; 14 bases are a match to TRBD2. The germline CDR1 and CDR2 sequences are MNHEY and SVGAGI. J lost 4 bases, V lost 6 bases, and 7 bases had no gene match. The CDR3 consists of 16 residues. This CDR3 is CASRAETSGGVETQYF. The CDR3 DNA reads TGTGCCAGCAGGGCCGAGACTAGCGGGGGGGTAGAGACCCAGTACTTC.

A few counts support this clonotype. The V and J genes are TRBV5-1 and TRBJ1-1; tentatively, D is TRBD1 (5 bases). CDR1 and CDR2 (germline): SGHRS, YFSETQ. CDR3 length: 13 amino acids. The V and J ends lost 4 bases and 12 bases respectively, with 19 bases between them. The CDR3 reads CASSVRDRGFPFF. For the CDR3, the DNA is TGCGCCAGCAGCGTCCGGGACCGAGGTTTTCCTTTCTTT.

V is TRBV12-3 or TRBV12-4 and J is TRBJ2-3; no definite D call. This CDR3 contains 15 residues. Trimming stripped 3 bases from V and 3 bases from J, with 13 bases between. The CDR3 sequence is CASSLSRPVTDTQYF. CDR3 sequence (DNA): TGTGCCAGCAGTTTGAGTAGGCCCGTTACAGATACGCAGTATTTT.

This clonotype was detected a few times. The CDR3 reads CASSTRTRNGYTF. The CDR3 nucleotides are TGTGCCAGCAGCACTAGGACAAGGAATGGCTACACCTTC. V gene TRBV9 combines with J gene TRBJ1-2, with D possibly being TRBD1 (5 bases). CDR3 size: 13 residues. The germline V gene encodes CDR1 SGDLS and CDR2 YYNGEE. Trimming took 4 bases from V and 6 from J, leaving 13 bases between them. Variable domain in full (rest from reference TRBV9 and TRBJ1-2): DSGVTQTPKHLITATGQRVTLRCSPRSGDLSVYWYQQSLDQGLQFLIQYYNGEERAKGNILERFSAQQFPDLHSELNLSSLELGDSALYFCASSTRTRNGYTFGSGTRLTVV.

The chain employs TRBV20-1 and TRBJ2-3, with D perhaps matching TRBD2 (6 bases). The CDR3 extends over 17 amino acids. The V gene's germline CDR1 is DFQATT and CDR2 SNEGSKA (reference sequence). V was pared by 4 bases and J by 0 bases, with 20 bases between. CDR3 residues: CSATAYGGERSTDTQYF. CDR3 coding DNA: TGCAGTGCTACGGCCTATGGCGGGGAAAGGAGCACAGATACGCAGTATTTT.

As for this clonotype: At one end the junction does not follow the germline gene, possibly because of a read error. V gene TRBV20-1 combines with J gene TRBJ2-7; TRBD2 matches 8 bases. The CDR3 is made up of 16 amino acids. Germline loops: CDR1 DFQATT, CDR2 SNEGSKA (reference sequence). The chain's CDR3 is CSARGAGGPSSYEQYF. CDR3 DNA: TGCAGTGCCAGAGGGGCGGGGGGCCCTAGCTCCTACGAGCAGTACTTC.

With regard to this clonotype: Sequence at one end of the junction differs from germline and may be a read error. This sequence joins TRBV6-2 or TRBV6-3 and TRBJ2-7; D tentatively reads TRBD1 or TRBD2 (5 bases each). CDR1 is MNHEY and CDR2 is SVGEGT in the germline V gene. The CDR3 consists of 14 residues. In nucleotides, the CDR3 is TGTGCCCGCAGACGTTCCGGGACGGACTACGAGCAGTACTTC. This gives the protein CARRRSGTDYEQYF.

This clonotype has a handful of counts. J is TRBJ2-1 and V is TRBV7-9; 7 nucleotides agree with TRBD2. The trim removed 5 bases at V and 7 bases at J, leaving 5 bases unmatched. This CDR3 comprises 13 residues. Germline CDR1 and CDR2: SEHNR and FQNEAQ (reference sequence). This CDR3 reads CASSGGGLNEQFF. CDR3 DNA sequence: TGTGCCAGCAGCGGGGGAGGGTTAAATGAGCAGTTCTTC.